The 16 T cell receptor beta chains given below trace back to one sample, sequenced in a study of a mutant IDH1 vaccine in newly diagnosed glioma (dated by TCRdb to about 2021). The antigens of these receptors remain unknown. In the paper's terms, the time point label means: week 47, end of study. Each vaccine dose was 300 ug of a 20-mer mutant IDH1 peptide in Montanide, given subcutaneously with topical imiquimod. The library came from the immunoSEQ multiplex PCR assay. TCRdb retrieved this table from immuneACCESS and kept in-frame rearrangements only. Not all clones are present; in checked studies, unresolved V genes account for under half, and no reason is known for the remainder. This sample gives tens of thousands of clones in total; around 82% of them show up just once. The ten most abundant clones make up around 20% of the sample. The sequenced sample was PBMCs, obtained from a glioma patient whose treatment included an IDH1 peptide vaccine. Receptors were obtained from a man aged 18 to 29 with glioma. Some clones in this sample may be carry-over from other donors' samples.

The J gene is TRBJ1-1, the V gene TRBV28, with TRBD1 as a possible D gene (6 bases). The V gene lost 0 bases and the J gene lost 2 bases, with 16 bases spanning the gap. CDR1 is MDHEN and CDR2 is SYDVKM in the germline V gene. CDR3 size: 17 residues. As DNA, the CDR3 is TGTGCCAGCAGTTTATGGGCGTCGGGGACAACCAACACTGAAGCTTTCTTT. It is translated as CASSLWASGTTNTEAFF. The whole variable domain, remainder taken from reference TRBV28 and TRBJ1-1, is DVKVTQSSRYLVKRTGEKVFLECVQDMDHENMFWYRQDPGLGLRLIYFSYDVKMKEKGDIPEGYSVSREKKERFSLILESASTNQTSMYLCASSLWASGTTNTEAFFGQGTRLTVV.

This clone was observed once. V and J are TRBV7-8 and TRBJ1-1; 7 bases are shared with TRBD1. CDR3 size: 15 residues. Germline lookup yields CDR1 SGHVS and CDR2 FQNEAQ. Trimming took 4 bases from V and 4 from J; bases not matched to a gene: 9. The CDR3 coding sequence is TGTGCCAGCAGCTCGGAAACAGGGGTTGGCACTGAAGCTTTCTTT. Encoded protein: CASSSETGVGTEAFF.

The rearrangement uses TRBV4-3 and TRBJ1-3, with D unresolved. CDR3 length: 14 residues. CDR1 LGHNA and CDR2 YSLEER come from the germline V gene. The V gene lost 4 bases and the J gene lost 4 bases, with 11 bases spanning the gap. The DNA of the CDR3 is TGCGCCAGCAGCCGAGGAACATCCGGAAACACCATATATTTT. It is translated as CASSRGTSGNTIYF.

CDR3 coding DNA: TGTGCCAGTAAGGCGGGGAGCGGCTTGGGCGAGCAGTACTTC. Translated: CASKAGSGLGEQYF. V and J are TRBV19 and TRBJ2-7, with D possibly being TRBD2 (6 bases). V was cut by 7 bases and J by 6 bases, with 19 bases left in between. This CDR3 is built from 14 residues. Germline lookup yields CDR1 LNHDA and CDR2 SQIVND (reference sequence).

The chain uses TRBV11-2 and TRBJ2-3; D is ambiguous. CDR1 and CDR2 from the germline V gene are SGHAT and FQNNGV. Trimming cost V 5 bases and J 0 bases, with 18 bases left between them. This CDR3 has 17 amino acids. CDR3 in amino acids: CASSQIPGIGSTDTQYF. DNA of the CDR3: TGTGCCAGCAGCCAAATCCCGGGTATAGGCAGCACAGATACGCAGTATTTT.

The chain joins TRBV7-6 to TRBJ1-6; 7 bases map to TRBD1. Germline lookup yields CDR1 SGHVS and CDR2 FNYEAQ. The CDR3 has 18 amino acids. The V segment lost 2 bases and the J segment 0 bases; nucleotides outside the gene matches: 7. The CDR3 loop reads CASSLNSWDSSYNSPLHF. In nucleotides, the CDR3 is TGTGCCAGCAGCTTAAACTCTTGGGACAGCTCCTATAATTCACCCCTCCACTTT.

This rearrangement joins TRBV29-1 to TRBJ1-2; D gene ambiguous. Germline V gene data show CDR1 as SQVTM and CDR2 as ANQGSEA. V lost 6 bases and J lost 0, with 8 bases in between. The CDR3 has 12 residues. CDR3 amino acids: CSVVRSNYGYTF. For the CDR3, the DNA is TGCAGCGTCGTTAGATCTAACTATGGCTACACCTTC.

The chain recombines TRBV9 with TRBJ1-1; no clear D. This CDR3 spans 19 amino acids. CDR1 is SGDLS, CDR2 YYNGEE, per germline. V was shortened by 4 bases and J by 1 base, with 26 bases between the two germline ends. The CDR3 DNA sequence: TGTGCCAGCAGCCCCATGGCGCCGGGCGCTGTCAAGCCGAACACTGAAGCTTTCTTT. Protein product: CASSPMAPGAVKPNTEAFF.

The V and J genes are TRBV5-1 and TRBJ1-1; TRBD1 agrees at 9 bases. The germline CDR1 and CDR2 sequences are SGHRS and YFSETQ. The ends lost 1 base at V and 1 base at J; junction bases unmatched: 5. CDR3 length: 16 amino acids. CDR3 residues: CASSLTSGQGNTEAFF. In DNA, the CDR3 is TGCGCCAGCAGCTTGACCTCGGGACAGGGGAACACTGAAGCTTTCTTT.

This clone is a singleton in its sample. The chain has TRBV4-1 and TRBJ2-7; TRBD1 aligns across 8 bases. The V gene's germline CDR1 is MGHRA and CDR2 YSYEKL. This CDR3 region has 17 residues. The V and J ends lost 4 bases and 4 bases, in that order; junction bases with no gene match: 15. The CDR3 reads CASSLFGVSQGVYEQYF. The CDR3 bases are TGCGCCAGCAGCCTGTTCGGGGTGTCACAGGGGGTTTACGAGCAGTACTTC.

The V call is TRBV29-1, the J call TRBJ1-1; TRBD1 aligns across 9 bases. J gave up 1 base and V 5 bases, and 14 bases lay outside the gene matches. This CDR3 spans 17 amino acids. Germline V gene lookup returns CDR1 SQVTM and CDR2 ANQGSEA. The CDR3 sequence: CSVSPGQGDPRNTEAFF. The DNA of the CDR3 is TGCAGCGTTTCACCGGGACAGGGCGATCCCCGGAACACTGAAGCTTTCTTT.

The sample holds one count of this clone. The rearrangement joins TRBV28 to TRBJ1-5; possible D gene TRBD1, 5 bases. Germline V CDR1 and CDR2: MDHEN, SYDVKM. The V and J ends lost 5 bases and 13 bases respectively, with 15 bases between them. The CDR3 totals 12 residues. The CDR3 loop reads CASSPGRVRQHF. The CDR3 coding sequence is TGTGCCAGCAGTCCCGGCAGGGTTCGTCAGCATTTT.

The chain combines TRBV13 with TRBJ2-3; 10 bases map to TRBD2. The CDR3 covers 16 residues. Germline CDR1 is PRHDT and CDR2 is FYEKMQ (reference sequence). The ends lost 5 bases at V and 6 bases at J; junction bases unmatched: 11. The CDR3: CASSLPLAGGLDTQYF. DNA for the CDR3: TGTGCCAGCAGCCTCCCCTTAGCGGGGGGACTGGATACGCAGTATTTT.

The chain recombines TRBV16 with TRBJ2-5; possibly TRBD1 for D (6 bases). V was cut by 2 bases and J by 4 bases, with 11 bases left in between. The CDR3 runs 14 residues. Germline CDR1 and CDR2: KGHSY and FQNENV. CDR3 region: CASSQRSGAETQYF. The CDR3, as DNA: TGTGCCAGCAGCCAACGGTCAGGGGCAGAGACCCAGTACTTC.

The chain couples TRBV7-9 to TRBJ2-7; no reliable D call. Germline CDR1 reads SEHNR; CDR2 reads FQNEAQ (reference sequence). Trimming stripped 10 bases from V and 3 bases from J, with 7 bases between. This CDR3 spans 10 amino acids. CDR3 in amino acids: CAIENYEQYF. CDR3 bases: TGTGCCATCGAGAACTACGAGCAGTACTTC.

The chain links TRBV28 to TRBJ2-3; 9 nucleotides line up with TRBD1. CDR1 is MDHEN, CDR2 SYDVKM, per germline. V was clipped by 7 bases and J by 6 bases; unmatched bases: 14. There are 16 residues in the CDR3. CDR3 sequence: CASTCRDRVKCDTQYF. In DNA, the CDR3 is TGTGCCAGCACTTGCCGGGACAGGGTTAAATGCGATACGCAGTATTTT.